Below, 21 T cell receptor beta chains from the same sample are listed, as sequenced in a study of blood T cell repertoires in COVID-19. Only in-frame clones appear in the TCRdb table, and some are missing; sequencing was by immunoSEQ multiplex PCR. The sample lists about 110,000 clones; just over 90% were seen once. Specimen: peripheral blood. Receptors were obtained from a woman in her 30s with acute or convalescent COVID-19.

The CDR3 nucleotides are TGTGCCAGCAGCTTCCTAGACGACTCCTACAATGAGCAGTTCTTC. This sequence encodes CASSFLDDSYNEQFF. The V and J genes are TRBV11-2 and TRBJ2-1; no definite D call. Germline loops: CDR1 SGHAT, CDR2 FQNNGV. There are 15 residues in the CDR3. Trimming left V 3 bases short and J 0 bases short, with 9 bases between.

The chain couples TRBV7-9 to TRBJ1-4; D gene unclear. The V gene's germline CDR1 is SEHNR and CDR2 FQNEAQ (reference sequence). Trimming took 4 bases from V and 0 from J, leaving 9 bases between them. The CDR3 contains 15 residues. CDR3 in DNA: TGTGCCAGCAGCTCCGTAGAAGCAACTAATGAAAAACTGTTTTTT. Protein: CASSSVEATNEKLFF.

The chain combines TRBV7-2 with TRBJ1-3, with TRBD1 as a possible D gene (5 bases). CDR1 is SGHTA and CDR2 is FQGNSA in the germline V gene. This CDR3 has 15 amino acids. Trimming cost V 1 base and J 3 bases, with 10 bases left between them. CDR3: CASSLGGAYGNTIYF. Here the CDR3 DNA reads TGTGCCAGCAGCTTAGGGGGCGCTTATGGAAACACCATATATTTT.

The chain carries TRBV11-3 and TRBJ2-3, with 11 bases aligning to TRBD2. Germline V gives CDR1 SGHNT, CDR2 YENEEA. The V and J ends lost 4 bases and 4 bases, in that order; junction bases with no gene match: 1. The CDR3 spans 14 residues. CDR3 bases: TGTGCCAGCAGCTGGGGACTAGCGGCAGATACGCAGTATTTT. It encodes CASSWGLAADTQYF.

The chain has TRBV7-2 and TRBJ2-1, with a possible D match to TRBD2 (6 bases). The CDR3 has 15 residues. Germline CDR1 reads SGHTA; CDR2 reads FQGNSA. Trimming cost V 0 bases and J 9 bases, with 15 bases left between them. The CDR3 sequence: CASSLAGFDSGEQFF. For the CDR3, the DNA is TGTGCCAGCAGCTTAGCGGGATTTGATAGCGGTGAGCAGTTCTTC.

This sequence joins TRBV12-3 or TRBV12-4 and TRBJ1-2; D ambiguous. V dropped 8 bases and J dropped 3 bases, with 13 bases sitting between them. The CDR3 extends over 13 amino acids. DNA of the CDR3: TGTGCCAGCTGCCGGGAAAACGACTATGGCTACACCTTC. Protein product: CASCRENDYGYTF.

The J gene is TRBJ2-7, the V gene TRBV7-8; 9 nucleotides line up with TRBD1. The ends lost 4 bases at V and 4 bases at J; junction bases unmatched: 8. The CDR3 runs 15 residues. CDR1 is SGHVS, CDR2 FQNEAQ, per germline. CDR3 DNA: TGTGCCAGCAGCTACGGGACAGGGTTTCGATACGAGCAGTACTTC. Translating gives CASSYGTGFRYEQYF. The entire variable domain, with the rest obtained from reference TRBV7-8 and TRBJ2-7, is as follows: GAGVSQSPRYKVAKRGQDVALRCDPISGHVSLFWYQQALGQGPEFLTYFQNEAQLDKSGLPSDRFFAERPEGSVSTLKIQRTQQEDSAVYLCASSYGTGFRYEQYFGPGTRLTVT.

The rearrangement links TRBV4-1 to TRBJ1-4; D gene unclear. Between the trimmed V and J ends, which lost 1 base and 3 bases, there was a span of 9 bases. The CDR3 runs to 15 residues. CDR1 MGHRA and CDR2 YSYEKL come from the germline V gene. The CDR3 loop reads CASSQVSGANEKLFF. CDR3 coding DNA: TGCGCCAGCAGCCAAGTTTCTGGAGCTAATGAAAAACTGTTTTTT.

The rearrangement uses TRBV18 and TRBJ1-2, with D possibly being TRBD1 (6 bases). The V gene's germline CDR1 is KGHSH and CDR2 LQKENI. V was trimmed by 3 bases and J by 8 bases, leaving 10 bases between them. This CDR3 has 12 amino acids. This chain's CDR3 is CASSPRQAGYTF. Here the CDR3 DNA reads TGTGCCAGCTCACCGCGACAGGCGGGCTACACCTTC. Combining the CDR3 with reference TRBV18 and TRBJ1-2 gives the whole variable domain NAGVMQNPRHLVRRRGQEARLRCSPMKGHSHVYWYRQLPEEGLKFMVYLQKENIIDESGMPKERFSAEFPKEGPSILRIQQVVRGDSAAYFCASSPRQAGYTFGSGTRLTVV.

V gene TRBV7-2 combines with J gene TRBJ2-3; 8 bases line up with TRBD1. The CDR3 is made up of 16 amino acids. The germline CDR1 and CDR2 sequences are SGHTA and FQGNSA. V was pared by 2 bases and J by 4 bases, with 8 bases of the junction left unmatched. This CDR3 reads CASSLQTGEGADTQYF. In DNA, the CDR3 is TGTGCCAGCAGCTTACAGACAGGGGAAGGCGCAGATACGCAGTATTTT.

V usage is TRBV29-1 and J usage is TRBJ2-7, with D possibly being TRBD1 (5 bases). V was cut by 6 bases and J by 0 bases, with 12 bases left in between. Looked up from germline, CDR1 is SQVTM and CDR2 is ANQGSEA. The CDR3 is 13 residues long. CDR3 loop: CSVGSGISYEQYF. CDR3 DNA: TGCAGCGTGGGCTCAGGGATCTCCTACGAGCAGTACTTC.

Regarding this clone: One junction end disagrees with the germline gene, perhaps due to a read error. The chain couples TRBV11-1 to TRBJ1-2; no clear D gene. The CDR3 runs 14 residues. Germline CDR1 reads SGHAT; CDR2 reads FQDESV (reference sequence). The CDR3 nucleotides are TGTGCCAGCAGCTTAGTTCTTGGGCAGAATGAAGTGGCCTTC. Its translation: CASSLVLGQNEVAF.

The chain combines TRBV5-5 with TRBJ2-7; D is perhaps TRBD1 (5 bases). The V gene lost 4 bases and the J gene lost 2 bases, with 13 bases spanning the gap. Germline V gives CDR1 SGHKS, CDR2 YYEKEE (reference sequence). There are 14 residues in the CDR3. CDR3 sequence (DNA): TGTGCCAGCAGCGTTAACAGGTTCCCCTACGAGCAGTACTTC. Its translation: CASSVNRFPYEQYF.

This clone was picked up one time. The rearrangement links TRBV3-1 (or the pseudogene TRBV3-2) to TRBJ2-7, with D possibly matching TRBD2 (6 bases). The V and J ends lost 6 bases and 3 bases respectively, with 15 bases between them. This CDR3 is 14 amino acids long. Germline CDR1 reads LGHDT; CDR2 reads YNNKEL (reference sequence). CDR3 bases: TGTGCCAGCAGTCCCGTGCGGGGAAGCTACGAGCAGTACTTC. Amino acids: CASSPVRGSYEQYF.

The gene calls are TRBV25-1 and TRBJ2-7; the D is unclear. Per the germline V gene, CDR1 is MGHDK and CDR2 is SYGVNS. The CDR3 runs to 11 residues. The V end was cut by 6 bases, the J end by 3 bases, with 6 bases between. CDR3 protein: CASRFNYEQYF. DNA of the CDR3: TGTGCCAGCAGGTTCAACTACGAGCAGTACTTC.

The chain combines TRBV7-2 with TRBJ1-6; 7 nucleotides line up with TRBD1. The germline CDR1 and CDR2 sequences are SGHTA and FQGNSA. J was trimmed by 7 bases and V by 1 base; bases with no gene match: 4. The CDR3 is 15 amino acids. The CDR3 DNA is TGTGCCAGCAGCTTAGTGACAGGGCAGAATTCACCCCTCCACTTT. This gives the protein CASSLVTGQNSPLHF.

The V gene is TRBV5-6, the J gene TRBJ1-2; D remains ambiguous. V was clipped by 4 bases and J by 4 bases, with 11 bases between them. There are 13 residues in the CDR3. CDR1 is SGHDT, CDR2 YYEEEE, per germline. CDR3 residues: CASSPGSPYGYTF. In nucleotides, the CDR3 is TGTGCCAGCAGCCCGGGGTCCCCCTATGGCTACACCTTC.

This clone showed up just once. The rearrangement joins TRBV28 to TRBJ1-2; D unresolved. CDR1 MDHEN and CDR2 SYDVKM come from the germline V gene. Trimming removed 3 bases from V and 1 base from J, with 6 bases in between. The CDR3 is 13 amino acids. The CDR3 DNA is TGTGCCAGCAGTTTGGGCAGTAACTATGGCTACACCTTC. It yields the protein CASSLGSNYGYTF.

The chain uses TRBV5-6 and TRBJ1-5, with D possibly being TRBD1 (6 bases). Between the trimmed V and J ends, which lost 6 bases and 4 bases, there was a span of 17 bases. Looked up from germline, CDR1 is SGHDT and CDR2 is YYEEEE. The CDR3 sequence is 15 residues long. CDR3 in amino acids: CASTRGAAANQPQHF. CDR3 nucleotides: TGTGCCAGCACCCGGGGGGCGGCAGCAAATCAGCCCCAGCATTTT.

V gene TRBV7-8 combines with J gene TRBJ1-2; TRBD1 is a possible D gene (6 bases). The CDR3 is 14 residues long. Germline loops: CDR1 SGHVS, CDR2 FQNEAQ. V shed 5 bases and J shed 5 bases, with 15 bases lying between them. CDR3 in amino acids: CASSPGDPGYGYTF. CDR3 DNA: TGTGCCAGCAGCCCAGGGGATCCTGGTTATGGCTACACCTTC.

J is TRBJ2-2 and V is TRBV15, with TRBD1 as a possible D gene (5 bases). Looked up from germline, CDR1 is LNHNV and CDR2 is YYDKDF (reference sequence). The CDR3 consists of 15 residues. Between the trimmed V and J ends, which lost 1 base and 6 bases, there was a span of 12 bases. In nucleotides, the CDR3 is TGTGCCACCAGCAGAGGGATAGGGGCGGCCGGGGAGCTGTTTTTT. As protein: CATSRGIGAAGELFF. The full variable domain, with the rest looked up from reference TRBV15 and TRBJ2-2, is DAMVIQNPRYQVTQFGKPVTLSCSQTLNHNVMYWYQQKSSQAPKLLFHYYDKDFNNEADTPDNFQSRRPNTSFCFLDIRSPGLGDTAMYLCATSRGIGAAGELFFGEGSRLTVL.